The rows below give T cell receptor beta chains drawn from one sample of a study of post-analysis software for immune sequencing data. TCRdb analysed the PCR reads with MiXCR anew, one entry per CDR3 protein. This table holds about 620,000 distinct CDR3 sequences, around 47% found once. Sequencing input: blood. These receptors came from a girl aged 10 to 17 with multiple sclerosis. The conserved cysteine and the conserved F or W are not part of the CDR3 here. Each record gives: V gene, D gene, J gene, CDR3 protein. A D gene is named only where the DNA matches it firmly.

TRBV9	TRBD2	TRBJ2-3	ASSSTLSGRQDTQY
TRBV7-2	-	-	ASSYGASGYEQY
TRBV5-1	-	TRBJ2-3	ASSLEANTDTQY
TRBV10-3	-	TRBJ1-1	ATRVSLNTEAF
TRBV7-2	-	TRBJ2-6	ASSLAMTYSGANVLT
TRBV7-9	-	TRBJ2-5	ASSSRGAVEETQY
TRBV12-3/TRBV12-4	-	TRBJ1-2	ASSLGAVYGYT
TRBV20-1	TRBD2	TRBJ2-7	SASPASGRDLYEQY
TRBV20-1	-	TRBJ2-7	SARGGEDYEQY
TRBV12-3/TRBV12-4	TRBD1	TRBJ1-2	ASNQDREGSYT
TRBV12-3/TRBV12-4	TRBD1	TRBJ1-1	ASSIRFTGGWGTEAF
TRBV20-1	-	TRBJ2-3	SASWAFPSTDTQY
TRBV5-1	TRBD2	TRBJ2-3	ASSVGTSAGTDTQY
TRBV2	-	TRBJ2-7	ASTRRDISYEQY
TRBV10-3	-	-	AISSAGEQY
TRBV6-6	TRBD2	TRBJ2-7	ASGGSGGSYEQY
TRBV3-1	-	TRBJ2-1	ASSRVVNEQF
TRBV5-1	TRBD1	TRBJ2-1	ASSDRARNNEQF
TRBV12-3/TRBV12-4	TRBD2	TRBJ2-5	TSSLGPSGIKTQY
TRBV15	-	TRBJ1-2	ATSRDRTLGVYGYT
TRBV7-9	-	TRBJ2-1	ASSLSRAMGQF
TRBV11-2	-	TRBJ2-5	ASSPRTEQY
TRBV15	-	TRBJ2-6	ATSRGNSGANVLT
TRBV7-9	TRBD2	TRBJ2-1	ASSLRAGGTYNEQF
TRBV11-2	-	TRBJ2-1	ASSILGNNEQF
TRBV6-6	TRBD2	TRBJ2-7	ASSYIQRGDYEQY
TRBV20-1	-	TRBJ2-7	SALDRSYEQY
TRBV7-2	-	TRBJ2-7	ASSLVTYEQY
TRBV20-1	-	TRBJ2-1	SAWGSSYNEQF
TRBV6-1	TRBD2	TRBJ2-3	ASSRTSGPTGTDTQY
TRBV28	-	TRBJ1-1	ASSFSLNTEAF
TRBV7-7	TRBD1	TRBJ2-5	ASSLGTGRSETQY
TRBV25-1	-	TRBJ2-7	ASSEFRRAGVKY
TRBV20-1	TRBD2	TRBJ2-3	SAKASGGATDTQY
TRBV6-2/TRBV6-3	TRBD1	TRBJ2-7	ASSYDPGKGARNEQY
TRBV20-1	TRBD2	TRBJ2-5	SAPGATSGSYGQY
TRBV6-5	-	TRBJ1-2	ASSPGPVYGYT
TRBV4-2	-	TRBJ2-7	ASSLGIRGDEQY
TRBV5-8	-	TRBJ1-5	ASSYTRGRQPQH
TRBV29-1	TRBD1	TRBJ2-3	SLWTGSTQY
TRBV5-1	TRBD2	-	ASTPEREEYEQY
TRBV6-4	-	TRBJ2-1	ASSDSGAVPEQF
TRBV10-3	-	TRBJ1-2	AISEPQYGYT